Listed here are 15 T cell receptor beta chains from one sample, sequenced in a study of T cells in Graves' hyperthyroidism and ophthalmopathy (dated by TCRdb to the late 2010s). The protocol used for the library was multiplex PCR. Sequencing used an Illumina HiSeq 2000. The TCR beta CDR3 regions were amplified from the RNA transcripts. A first-round RT-PCR of the TCR CDR3 used the HTBI primer set with the Qiagen OneStep RT-PCR kit. TCRdb cleaned the public reads at Q25 with fastp, built clones with MiXCR and kept in-frame beta chains. A single entry per CDR3 protein holds the most common genes and DNA from its merged rows. This sample is represented by nearly 750,000 distinct CDR3 sequences; about 35% of them were singletons. Roughly 31% of the sample comes from the top ten. Sequenced sample: blood. Receptors were obtained from a woman in her thirties or forties with Graves' hyperthyroidism.

This clonotype was found many times. In nucleotides, the CDR3 is TGTGCCAGCAGCTTAGTCGTCAGGACCTACGAGCAGTACTTC. This translates into CASSLVVRTYEQYF. The rearrangement joins TRBV7-2 to TRBJ2-7; D call uncertain. Trimming took 1 base from V and 2 from J, leaving 9 bases between them. CDR1 SGHTA and CDR2 FQGNSA come from the germline V gene. The CDR3 is 14 amino acids.

Concerning this clonotype itself: An end of the junction does not agree with germline; a read error may underlie this. The rearrangement uses TRBV5-5 and TRBJ1-3; tentative D call: TRBD1 (6 bases). Per germline, CDR1 SGHKS and CDR2 YYEKEE (reference sequence). The CDR3 consists of 17 residues. The CDR3 spells CASSQVGYYGGENTIYF. The CDR3 nucleotides read TGCGCCAGCAGCCAAGTGGGGTATTACGGGGGCGAAAACACCATATATTTT.

The V gene is TRBV29-1, the J gene TRBJ2-7; D not certain. This CDR3 is 14 amino acids long. Per the germline V gene, CDR1 is SQVTM and CDR2 is ANQGSEA. The ends were cut back, 6 bases at V and 1 base at J, with 16 bases in the middle. The CDR3 DNA follows: TGCAGCGTAGAAATTAGCTTGGCGTCCTACGAGCAGTACTTC. Amino acid sequence: CSVEISLASYEQYF.

The chain recombines TRBV5-8 with TRBJ1-2; 11 bases line up with TRBD1. In germline, CDR1 is SGHTS, CDR2 YDEGEE. The CDR3 length is 15 residues. The V segment lost 4 bases and the J segment 8 bases; nucleotides outside the gene matches: 10. The CDR3 nucleotides read TGTGCCAGCAGCCCACCCGGGACAGGGGGACGGGGCTACACCTTC. Its protein is CASSPPGTGGRGYTF. Full variable domain (rest looked up from reference TRBV5-8 and TRBJ1-2): EAGVTQSPTHLIKTRGQQATLRCSPISGHTSVYWYQQALGLGLQFLLWYDEGEERNRGNFPPRFSGRQFPNYSSELNVNALELEDSALYLCASSPPGTGGRGYTFGSGTRLTVV.

This clonotype occurred many times. The rearrangement joins TRBV6-5 to TRBJ1-2; D gene unclear. Germline CDR1 MNHEY, CDR2 SVGAGI. V was cut by 6 bases and J by 1 base, with 18 bases left in between. The length of the CDR3 is 16 residues. CDR3 sequence (DNA): TGTGCCAGCAGCGGTATCGGACGGAGACATAACTATGGCTACACCTTC. Residues: CASSGIGRRHNYGYTF.

This chain joins TRBV7-8 and TRBJ1-5; D remains unclear. Trimming pared 1 base from V and 1 base from J, leaving 14 bases between. The CDR3 spans 17 residues. Germline CDR1 is SGHVS and CDR2 is FQNEAQ. CDR3 DNA sequence: TGTGCCAGCAGCTTAGGGTCAGTCAGCACAAGCAATCAGCCCCAGCATTTT. Residues: CASSLGSVSTSNQPQHF.

This clonotype was recorded at least ten times. J is TRBJ2-5 and V is TRBV9; D might be TRBD2 (6 bases). The V and J ends lost 3 bases and 9 bases respectively, with 18 bases between them. This CDR3 is built from 14 residues. Germline CDR1 reads SGDLS; CDR2 reads YYNGEE. The DNA for the CDR3 is TGTGCCAGCAGCGCCAGGGACTCTTCGTTTGCCCAGTACTTC. Translated, it gives CASSARDSSFAQYF.

In this sample, this clonotype turned up a few times. V gene TRBV4-3 combines with J gene TRBJ1-6; tentative D call: TRBD1 (6 bases). The CDR3 extends over 17 amino acids. Trimming left V 0 bases short and J 8 bases short, with 17 bases between. CDR1 is LGHNA and CDR2 is YSLEER in the germline V gene. The CDR3 protein is CASSQDRVGTIDSPLHF. CDR3 nucleotide sequence: TGCGCCAGCAGCCAAGATCGAGTTGGGACAATTGATTCACCCCTCCACTTT.

The genes are TRBV19 and TRBJ2-1; TRBD2 might be the D (6 bases). Deletions cut 8 bases from V and 7 bases from J, with 21 bases between. Per germline, CDR1 LNHDA and CDR2 SQIVND (reference sequence). The CDR3 is made up of 15 amino acids. The CDR3 reads CASRTGTAQANEQFF. In nucleotides, the CDR3 is TGTGCCAGTCGGACCGGGACTGCGCAGGCAAATGAGCAGTTCTTC.

This chain connects TRBV7-3 to TRBJ1-2; TRBD1 is a possible D gene (6 bases). V lost 5 bases and J lost 1, with 14 bases in between. Germline CDR1 SGHTA, CDR2 FQGTGA. The CDR3 has 15 amino acids. CDR3 coding DNA: TGTGCCAGCAGCCAAAGGACAGTCCTTAACTATGGCTACACCTTC. Residues: CASSQRTVLNYGYTF.

As for this clonotype: A much larger clone lies one base from this, so it may be a read error. The CDR3 end shows no conserved phenylalanine or tryptophan, and so a read error is likely. The chain carries TRBV7-2 and TRBJ2-2, with 8 bases that match TRBD1. Unmatched junction bases numbered 7, after V lost 5 bases and J lost 5 bases. This CDR3 spans 15 amino acids. Germline CDR1 is SGHTA and CDR2 is FQGNSA. The CDR3 DNA follows: TGTGCCAGCAGCCGCGGACAGGGTGGAACCGGGGAGCTGTTTTTA. Translating it yields CASSRGQGGTGELFL.

The chain is built from TRBV12-3 or TRBV12-4 and TRBJ1-2, with TRBD1 as a possible D gene (6 bases). Trimming took 6 bases from V and 2 from J, leaving 19 bases between them. This CDR3 has 16 residues. DNA for the CDR3: TGTGCCAGCAGCCGTAAATTGGGTACAGGGAACTATGGCTACACCTTC. Its translation is CASSRKLGTGNYGYTF.

This clonotype was counted ten times or more. The chain recombines TRBV20-1 with TRBJ2-5; D uncertain. The V end was cut by 1 base, the J end by 7 bases, with 13 bases between. From germline, CDR1 is DFQATT and CDR2 SNEGSKA (reference sequence). This CDR3 has 13 amino acids. The CDR3 region is CSARGTIFGTQYF. For the CDR3, the DNA is TGCAGTGCTAGAGGGACCATCTTTGGGACCCAGTACTTC.

The rearrangement uses TRBV5-1 and TRBJ1-1, with D possibly being TRBD1 (6 bases). The V end lost 2 bases, the J end lost 5 bases, and 13 bases lay between the germline ends. The CDR3 is 14 residues long. In germline, CDR1 is SGHRS, CDR2 YFSETQ. The CDR3, as DNA: TGCGCCAGCAGCTTTCAACAGGGTAGTACTGAAGCTTTCTTT. Its translation is CASSFQQGSTEAFF.

This clonotype occurred many times. J is TRBJ1-2 and V is TRBV19; D gene unclear. The germline V gene has CDR1 LNHDA and CDR2 SQIVND (reference sequence). The V end lost 5 bases, the J end lost 6 bases, and 10 bases lay between the germline ends. The CDR3 totals 12 residues. The CDR3 loop reads CASSPADNGYTF. CDR3 bases: TGTGCCAGTAGTCCGGCAGATAATGGCTACACCTTC. Using reference TRBV19 and TRBJ1-2 for the parts outside the CDR3, the full variable domain is DGGITQSPKYLFRKEGQNVTLSCEQNLNHDAMYWYRQDPGQGLRLIYYSQIVNDFQKGDIAEGYSVSREKKESFPLTVTSAQKNPTAFYLCASSPADNGYTFGSGTRLTVV.